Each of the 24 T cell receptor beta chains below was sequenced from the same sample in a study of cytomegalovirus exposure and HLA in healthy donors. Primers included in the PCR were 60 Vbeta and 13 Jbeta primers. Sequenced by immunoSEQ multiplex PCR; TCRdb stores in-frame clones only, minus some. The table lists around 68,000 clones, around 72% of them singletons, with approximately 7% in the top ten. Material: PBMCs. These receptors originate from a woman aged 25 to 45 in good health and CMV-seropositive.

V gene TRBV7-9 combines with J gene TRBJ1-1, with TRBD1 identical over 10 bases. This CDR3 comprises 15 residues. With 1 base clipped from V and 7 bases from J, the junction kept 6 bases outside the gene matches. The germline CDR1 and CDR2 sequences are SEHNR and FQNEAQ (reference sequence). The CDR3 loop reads CASSLGDRGNGEAFF. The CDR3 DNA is TGTGCCAGCAGCTTAGGGGACAGGGGAAATGGTGAAGCTTTCTTT.

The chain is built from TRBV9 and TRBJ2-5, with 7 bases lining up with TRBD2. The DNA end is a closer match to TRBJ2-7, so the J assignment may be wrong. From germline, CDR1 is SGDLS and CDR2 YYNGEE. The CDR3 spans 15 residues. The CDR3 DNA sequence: TGTGCCAGCAGCGTAGGGACTAGGATGGACGACGAGCAGTACTTC. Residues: CASSVGTRMDDEQYF.

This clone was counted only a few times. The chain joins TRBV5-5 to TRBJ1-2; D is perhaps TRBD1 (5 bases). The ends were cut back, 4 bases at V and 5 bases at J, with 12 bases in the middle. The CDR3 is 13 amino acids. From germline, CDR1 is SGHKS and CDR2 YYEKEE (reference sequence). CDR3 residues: CASSQGLMYGYTF. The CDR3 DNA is TGTGCCAGCAGCCAGGGACTGATGTATGGCTACACCTTC.

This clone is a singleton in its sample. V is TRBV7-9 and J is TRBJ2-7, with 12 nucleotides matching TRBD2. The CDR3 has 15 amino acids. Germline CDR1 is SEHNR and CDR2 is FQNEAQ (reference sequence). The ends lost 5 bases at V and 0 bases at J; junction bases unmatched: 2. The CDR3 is CASSRTSGNSYEQYF. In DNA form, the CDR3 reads TGTGCCAGCAGCAGGACTAGCGGGAACTCCTACGAGCAGTACTTC.

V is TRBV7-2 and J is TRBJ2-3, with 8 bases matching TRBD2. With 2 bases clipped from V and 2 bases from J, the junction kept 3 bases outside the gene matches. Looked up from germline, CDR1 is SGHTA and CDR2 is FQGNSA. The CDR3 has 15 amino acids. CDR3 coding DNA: TGTGCCAGCAGCTTAAGACTAGCGACCACAGATACGCAGTATTTT. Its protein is CASSLRLATTDTQYF.

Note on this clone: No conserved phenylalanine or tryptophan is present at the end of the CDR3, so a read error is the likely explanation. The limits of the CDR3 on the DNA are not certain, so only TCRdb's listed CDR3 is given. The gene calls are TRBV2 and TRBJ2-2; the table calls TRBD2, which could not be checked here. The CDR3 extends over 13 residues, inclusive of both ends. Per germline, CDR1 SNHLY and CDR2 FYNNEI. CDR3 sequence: CASRGGSGLFFAK.

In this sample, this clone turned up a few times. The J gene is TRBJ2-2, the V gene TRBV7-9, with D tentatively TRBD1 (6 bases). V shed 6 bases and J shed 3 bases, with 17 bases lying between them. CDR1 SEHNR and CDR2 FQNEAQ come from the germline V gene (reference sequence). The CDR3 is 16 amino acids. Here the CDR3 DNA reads TGTGCCAGCAGACCGTCCTGGACAGCTGACACCGGGGAGCTGTTTTTT. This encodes CASRPSWTADTGELFF.

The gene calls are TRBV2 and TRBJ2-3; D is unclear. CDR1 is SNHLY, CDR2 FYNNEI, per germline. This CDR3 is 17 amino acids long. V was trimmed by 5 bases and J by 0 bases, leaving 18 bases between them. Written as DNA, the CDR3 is TGTGCCAGCAGTCCGCCGACTCCCGACTCTAGCACAGATACGCAGTATTTT. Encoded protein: CASSPPTPDSSTDTQYF.

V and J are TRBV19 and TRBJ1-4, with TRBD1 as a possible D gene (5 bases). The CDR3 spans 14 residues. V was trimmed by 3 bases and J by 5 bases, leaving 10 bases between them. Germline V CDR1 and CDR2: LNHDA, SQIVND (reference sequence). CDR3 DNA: TGTGCCAGTAGTATTGGATCAGGGAATGAAAAACTGTTTTTT. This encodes CASSIGSGNEKLFF.

CDR3 coding DNA: TGTGCCAGCAGCCAACCCCGGACAGGCGGGAGCAATCAGCCCCAGCATTTT. It specifies CASSQPRTGGSNQPQHF. The chain couples TRBV4-2 to TRBJ1-5, with TRBD1 identical over 7 bases. The CDR3 sequence is 17 residues long. Germline V lookup: CDR1 LGHNA, CDR2 YNFKEQ. The ends lost 2 bases at V and 1 base at J; junction bases unmatched: 8.

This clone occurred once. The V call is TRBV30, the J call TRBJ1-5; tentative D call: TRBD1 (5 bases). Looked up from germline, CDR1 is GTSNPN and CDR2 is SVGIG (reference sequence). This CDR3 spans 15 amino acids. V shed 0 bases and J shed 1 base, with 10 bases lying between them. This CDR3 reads CAWSVGAMSNQPQHF. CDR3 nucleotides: TGTGCCTGGAGTGTAGGGGCCATGAGCAATCAGCCCCAGCATTTT.

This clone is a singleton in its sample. The CDR3: CASSLGVTTEAFF. CDR3 DNA sequence: TGTGCCAGCAGCTTAGGGGTAACCACTGAAGCTTTCTTT. The V call is TRBV5-5, the J call TRBJ1-1; a possible D gene is TRBD1 (5 bases). The CDR3 length is 13 residues. V was clipped by 2 bases and J by 4 bases, with 9 bases between them. Germline CDR1 is SGHKS and CDR2 is YYEKEE (reference sequence).

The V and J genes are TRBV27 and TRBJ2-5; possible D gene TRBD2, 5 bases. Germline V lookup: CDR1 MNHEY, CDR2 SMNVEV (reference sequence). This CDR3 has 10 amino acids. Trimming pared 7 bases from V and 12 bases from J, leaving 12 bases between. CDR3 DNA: TGTGCCAGCAACTTAGCGCGTAAGTACTTC. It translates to CASNLARKYF.

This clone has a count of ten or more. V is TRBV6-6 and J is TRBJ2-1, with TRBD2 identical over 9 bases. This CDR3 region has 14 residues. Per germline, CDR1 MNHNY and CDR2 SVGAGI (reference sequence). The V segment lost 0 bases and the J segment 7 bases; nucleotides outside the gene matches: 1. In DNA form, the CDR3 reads TGTGCCAGCAGTTACTCGACTAGCGGAAATGAGCAGTTCTTC. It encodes CASSYSTSGNEQFF.

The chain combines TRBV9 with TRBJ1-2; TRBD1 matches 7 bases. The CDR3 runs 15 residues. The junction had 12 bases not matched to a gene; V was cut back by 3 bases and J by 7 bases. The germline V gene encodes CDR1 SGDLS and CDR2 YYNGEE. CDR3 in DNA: TGTGCCAGCAGCGCTACCCTGACAGGGATCCGTGGCTACACCTTC. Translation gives CASSATLTGIRGYTF.

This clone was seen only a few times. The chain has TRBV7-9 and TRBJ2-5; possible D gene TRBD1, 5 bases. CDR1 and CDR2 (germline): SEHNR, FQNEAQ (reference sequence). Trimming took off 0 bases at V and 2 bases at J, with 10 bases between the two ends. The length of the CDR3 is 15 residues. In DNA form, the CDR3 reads TGTGCCAGCAGCTTAGCCCAGGGATTGCAAGAGACCCAGTACTTC. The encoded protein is CASSLAQGLQETQYF. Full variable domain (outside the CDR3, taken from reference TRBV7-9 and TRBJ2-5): DTGVSQNPRHKITKRGQNVTFRCDPISEHNRLYWYRQTLGQGPEFLTYFQNEAQLEKSRLLSDRFSAERPKGSFSTLEIQRTEQGDSAMYLCASSLAQGLQETQYFGPGTRLLVL.

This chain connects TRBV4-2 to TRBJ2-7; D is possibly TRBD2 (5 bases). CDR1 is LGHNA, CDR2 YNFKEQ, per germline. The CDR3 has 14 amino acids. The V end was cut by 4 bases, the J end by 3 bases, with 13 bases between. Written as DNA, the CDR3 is TGTGCCAGCAGCCGAACTAGAGAGGTCTACGAGCAGTACTTC. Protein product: CASSRTREVYEQYF.

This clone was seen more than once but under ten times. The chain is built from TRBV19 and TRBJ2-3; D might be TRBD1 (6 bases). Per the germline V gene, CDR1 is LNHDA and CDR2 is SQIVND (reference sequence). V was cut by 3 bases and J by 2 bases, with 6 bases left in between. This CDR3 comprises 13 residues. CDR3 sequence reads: CASSMGHTDTQYF. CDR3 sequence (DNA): TGTGCCAGTAGTATGGGACACACAGATACGCAGTATTTT. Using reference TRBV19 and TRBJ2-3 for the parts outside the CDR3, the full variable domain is DGGITQSPKYLFRKEGQNVTLSCEQNLNHDAMYWYRQDPGQGLRLIYYSQIVNDFQKGDIAEGYSVSREKKESFPLTVTSAQKNPTAFYLCASSMGHTDTQYFGPGTRLTVL.

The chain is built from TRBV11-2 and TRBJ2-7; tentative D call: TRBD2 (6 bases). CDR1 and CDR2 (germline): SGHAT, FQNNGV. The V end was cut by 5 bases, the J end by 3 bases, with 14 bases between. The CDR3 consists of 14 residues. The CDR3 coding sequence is TGTGCCAGCAGCCACGGAGGGCTTTACTACGAGCAGTACTTC. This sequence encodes CASSHGGLYYEQYF.

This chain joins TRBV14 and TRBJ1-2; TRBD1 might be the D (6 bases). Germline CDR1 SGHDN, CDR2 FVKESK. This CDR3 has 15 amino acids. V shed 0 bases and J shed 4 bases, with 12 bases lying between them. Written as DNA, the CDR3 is TGTGCCAGCAGCCAAGATGCGGGGGCCCGCTATGGCTACACCTTC. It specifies CASSQDAGARYGYTF.

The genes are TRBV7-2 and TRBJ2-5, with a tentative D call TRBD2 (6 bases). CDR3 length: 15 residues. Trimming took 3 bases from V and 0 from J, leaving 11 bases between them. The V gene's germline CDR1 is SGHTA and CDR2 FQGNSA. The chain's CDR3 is CASSLDGGYQETQYF. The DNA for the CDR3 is TGTGCCAGCAGCTTGGATGGGGGGTACCAAGAGACCCAGTACTTC.

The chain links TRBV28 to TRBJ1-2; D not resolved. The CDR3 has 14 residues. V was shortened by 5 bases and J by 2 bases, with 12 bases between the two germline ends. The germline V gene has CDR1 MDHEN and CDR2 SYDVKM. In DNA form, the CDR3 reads TGTGCCAGCAGTGTTGTTGGGCAGAACTATGGCTACACCTTC. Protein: CASSVVGQNYGYTF.

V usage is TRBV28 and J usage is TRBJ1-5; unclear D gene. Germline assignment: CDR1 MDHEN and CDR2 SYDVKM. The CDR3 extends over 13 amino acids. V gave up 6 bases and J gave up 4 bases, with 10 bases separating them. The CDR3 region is CASRRPGNQPQHF. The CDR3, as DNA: TGTGCCAGCAGACGCCCGGGGAATCAGCCCCAGCATTTT.

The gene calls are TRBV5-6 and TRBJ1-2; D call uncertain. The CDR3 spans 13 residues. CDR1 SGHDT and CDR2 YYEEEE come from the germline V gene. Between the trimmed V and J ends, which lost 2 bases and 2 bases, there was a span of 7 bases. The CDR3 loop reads CASSFPGNYGYTF. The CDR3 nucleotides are TGTGCCAGCAGCTTCCCCGGGAACTATGGCTACACCTTC.